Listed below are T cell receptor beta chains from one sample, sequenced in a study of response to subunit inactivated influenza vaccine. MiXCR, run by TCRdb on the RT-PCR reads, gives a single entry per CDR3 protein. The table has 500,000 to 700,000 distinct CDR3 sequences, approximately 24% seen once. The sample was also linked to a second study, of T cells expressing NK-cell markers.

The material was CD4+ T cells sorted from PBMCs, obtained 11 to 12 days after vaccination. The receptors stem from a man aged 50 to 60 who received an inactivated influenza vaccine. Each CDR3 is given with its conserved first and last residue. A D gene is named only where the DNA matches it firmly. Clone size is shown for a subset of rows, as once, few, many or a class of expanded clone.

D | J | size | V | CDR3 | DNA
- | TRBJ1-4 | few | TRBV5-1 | CASSLDSKTEKLFF | TGCGCCAGCAGCTTGGACAGTAAAACGGAAAAACTGTTTTTT
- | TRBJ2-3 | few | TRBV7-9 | CASSSGGGHTDTQYF | TGTGCCAGCAGCTCAGGGGGGGGCCACACAGATACGCAGTATTTT
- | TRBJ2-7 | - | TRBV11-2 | CASRVGTASSYEQYF | TGTGCCAGCAGAGTAGGGACGGCAAGCTCCTACGAGCAGTACTTC
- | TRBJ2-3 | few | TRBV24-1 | CATSDFTGEGTDTQYF | TGTGCCACCAGTGATTTTACCGGGGAAGGCACAGATACGCAGTATTTT
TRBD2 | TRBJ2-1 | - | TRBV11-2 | CASSLRTSGGASYNEQFF | TGTGCCAGCAGCTTAAGGACTAGCGGGGGGGCCTCCTACAATGAGCAGTTCTTC
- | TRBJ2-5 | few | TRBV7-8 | CASAQQETGFTTQYF | TGTGCCAGCGCCCAGCAGGAGACCGGTTTTACGACCCAGTACTTC
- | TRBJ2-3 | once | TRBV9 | CASSEVVKQGDTQYF | TGTGCCAGCAGCGAGGTGGTTAAGCAGGGGGATACGCAGTATTTT
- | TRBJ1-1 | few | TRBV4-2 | CASSQDAKNQAFF | TGTGCCAGCAGCCAAGACGCGAAAAACCAAGCTTTCTTT
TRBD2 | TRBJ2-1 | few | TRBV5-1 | CASRLLRAGVYNEQFF | TGCGCCAGCAGATTGCTTAGAGCGGGAGTCTACAATGAGCAGTTCTTC
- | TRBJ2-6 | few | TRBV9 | CASSPQQGSGGANVLTF | TGTGCCAGCAGCCCACAACAGGGCTCAGGTGGGGCCAACGTCCTGACTTTC
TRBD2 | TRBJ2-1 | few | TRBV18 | CASCQGLAETNEQFF | TGTGCCAGCTGTCAGGGACTAGCGGAAACCAATGAGCAGTTCTTC
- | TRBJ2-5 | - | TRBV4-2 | CASSQEAGNLAQYF | TGTGCCAGCAGCCAAGAGGCAGGTAACTTGGCCCAGTACTTC
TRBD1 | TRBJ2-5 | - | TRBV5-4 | CASSSYRGTGIGETQYF | TGTGCCAGCAGCTCTTATCGCGGGACAGGGATAGGAGAGACCCAGTACTTC
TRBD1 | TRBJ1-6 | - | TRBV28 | CASSPGQGLGALHF | TGTGCCAGCAGTCCGGGACAGGGTTTGGGGGCCCTCCACTTT
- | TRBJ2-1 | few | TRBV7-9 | CASSLKQSSYNEQFF | TGTGCCAGCAGCTTAAAACAGAGCTCCTACAATGAGCAGTTCTTC